This is a list of T cell receptor beta chains from one sample in a study of blood T cell repertoires in COVID-19. The repertoire was sequenced with immunoSEQ multiplex PCR; TCRdb's copy has only in-frame clones and lacks some. The table lists roughly 150,000 clones, more than 75% of them singletons. Sequenced: peripheral blood. The receptor set was obtained from a man aged 18 to 29 with acute or convalescent COVID-19. The CDR3 runs from the conserved cysteine through the conserved F or W. Fields, in order: V gene, clone size, J gene, D gene, CDR3 protein, CDR3 DNA. A D gene is named only where the DNA matches it firmly. Clone size is given for some rows only: seen once, a few or many times, or a class if the clone is expanded.

V: TRBV19; size: -; J: TRBJ2-7; D: -; CDR3: CASSIDQGYEQYF; DNA: TGTGCCAGTAGTATAGATCAGGGGTACGAGCAGTACTTC
V: TRBV24-1; size: -; J: TRBJ2-1; D: TRBD1; CDR3: CATSVPDRAHEQFF; DNA: TGTGCCACCAGTGTCCCGGACAGGGCGCATGAGCAGTTCTTC
V: TRBV11-2; size: -; J: TRBJ2-7; D: TRBD2; CDR3: CASSLTPGLVRHEQYF; DNA: TGTGCCAGCAGCTTAACACCGGGACTAGTCCGGCACGAGCAGTACTTC
V: TRBV6-5; size: -; J: TRBJ1-1; D: TRBD1; CDR3: CASSRQGMNTEAFF; DNA: TGTGCCAGCAGTAGACAGGGGATGAACACTGAAGCTTTCTTT
V: TRBV11-2; size: -; J: TRBJ2-3; D: TRBD1; CDR3: CASSLRDRGADTQYF; DNA: TGTGCCAGCAGCTTGCGGGACAGGGGGGCAGATACGCAGTATTTT
V: TRBV5-6; size: once; J: TRBJ2-3; D: -; CDR3: CASSPWSRGTDTQYF; DNA: TGTGCCAGCAGCCCTTGGTCCAGGGGCACAGATACGCAGTATTTT
V: TRBV6-1; size: -; J: TRBJ1-3; D: TRBD1; CDR3: CASSEANSGQGTSSGNTIYF; DNA: TGTGCCAGCAGTGAAGCAAATAGCGGACAGGGAACGAGCTCTGGAAACACCATATATTTT
V: TRBV5-6; size: -; J: TRBJ1-4; D: -; CDR3: CASTLKREEEKLFF; DNA: TGTGCCAGCACCTTGAAGAGGGAGGAGGAAAAACTGTTTTTT
V: TRBV19; size: -; J: TRBJ1-6; D: -; CDR3: CASSIDRRISYNSPLHF; DNA: TGTGCCAGTAGTATAGATCGGCGGATCTCCTATAATTCACCCCTCCACTTT
V: TRBV30; size: once; J: TRBJ2-1; D: TRBD1; CDR3: CAWRQGATEQFF; DNA: TGTGCCTGGAGACAGGGGGCGACTGAGCAGTTCTTC
V: TRBV3-1/TRBV3-2; size: few; J: TRBJ1-1; D: -; CDR3: CASSPSVPKNTEAFF; DNA: TGTGCCAGCAGCCCTAGCGTACCTAAGAACACTGAAGCTTTCTTT
V: TRBV5-1; size: -; J: TRBJ1-6; D: TRBD1; CDR3: CASMKAGGDADNSPLHF; DNA: TGCGCCAGCATGAAGGCAGGGGGCGATGCAGATAATTCACCCCTCCACTTT
V: TRBV9; size: few; J: TRBJ2-7; D: TRBD2; CDR3: CASSASGRALGPYEQYF; DNA: TGTGCCAGCAGCGCGAGCGGGAGGGCCCTTGGGCCCTACGAGCAGTACTTC
V: TRBV5-1; size: -; J: TRBJ2-3; D: TRBD2; CDR3: CASSLGGTAGGPGDTQYF; DNA: TGCGCCAGCAGCTTGGGAGGTACAGCGGGAGGGCCTGGGGATACGCAGTATTTT
V: TRBV3-1/TRBV3-2; size: once; J: TRBJ2-1; D: -; CDR3: CASSLLHDSYNEQFF; DNA: TGTGCCAGCAGCCTCCTCCACGACAGCTACAATGAGCAGTTCTTC
V: TRBV9; size: -; J: TRBJ1-5; D: TRBD1; CDR3: CASSRTGTDGQPQHF; DNA: TGTGCCAGCAGCCGGACCGGGACAGACGGTCAGCCCCAGCATTTT
V: TRBV7-9; size: -; J: TRBJ1-4; D: -; CDR3: CASSLVGGEDEKLFF; DNA: TGTGCCAGCAGCTTAGTTGGAGGGGAGGACGAAAAACTGTTTTTT
V: TRBV30; size: once; J: TRBJ1-1; D: -; CDR3: CAWSSGGVGTEAFF; DNA: TGTGCCTGGAGCTCAGGAGGGGTTGGAACTGAAGCTTTCTTT
V: TRBV7-2; size: -; J: TRBJ1-3; D: -; CDR3: CASSERQANSGNTIYF; DNA: TGTGCCAGCAGCGAACGACAGGCCAACTCTGGAAACACCATATATTTT
V: TRBV5-1; size: -; J: TRBJ1-2; D: TRBD1; CDR3: CASSWDSYGYTF; DNA: TGCGCCAGCAGCTGGGACAGTTATGGCTACACCTTC
V: TRBV18; size: -; J: TRBJ2-5; D: -; CDR3: CASSPTGQETQYF; DNA: TGTGCCAGCTCACCGACAGGTCAAGAGACCCAGTACTTC
V: TRBV5-5; size: -; J: TRBJ1-1; D: -; CDR3: CASSLRTEWTEAFF; DNA: TGTGCCAGCAGCTTAAGAACAGAATGGACTGAAGCTTTCTTT
V: TRBV5-1; size: -; J: TRBJ2-1; D: -; CDR3: CASSLQESSYNEQFF; DNA: TGCGCCAGCAGCTTACAGGAAAGCTCCTACAATGAGCAGTTCTTC
V: TRBV6-1; size: -; J: TRBJ2-7; D: TRBD1; CDR3: CASSERTGGSYEQYF; DNA: TGTGCCAGCAGTGAAAGGACAGGGGGCAGCTACGAGCAGTACTTC
V: TRBV27; size: -; J: TRBJ1-6; D: -; CDR3: CASSLSVPRVQNSPLHF; DNA: TGTGCCAGCAGTTTATCGGTTCCCAGGGTCCAGAATTCACCCCTCCACTTT
V: TRBV29-1; size: -; J: TRBJ2-3; D: -; CDR3: CSVGPGGTDTQYF; DNA: TGCAGCGTTGGGCCAGGGGGGACAGATACGCAGTATTTT
V: TRBV29-1; size: -; J: TRBJ1-3; D: -; CDR3: CSGGEEGTIYF; DNA: TGCAGCGGGGGGGAGGAGGGCACCATATATTTT
V: TRBV29-1; size: once; J: TRBJ1-1; D: -; CDR3: CSVTFRLGNTEAFF; DNA: TGCAGCGTTACTTTTAGACTGGGGAACACTGAAGCTTTCTTT
V: TRBV24-1; size: few; J: TRBJ1-3; D: -; CDR3: CATSFRDSIVSGNTIYF; DNA: TGTGCCACCAGCTTCAGAGACAGTATTGTCTCTGGAAACACCATATATTTT
V: TRBV6-5; size: -; J: TRBJ1-2; D: -; CDR3: CASSFGGLNYGYTF; DNA: TGTGCCAGCAGTTTCGGCGGACTGAACTATGGCTACACCTTC
V: TRBV9; size: -; J: TRBJ1-4; D: -; CDR3: CASSLDASEAANEKLFF; DNA: TGTGCCAGCAGCCTAGATGCGAGCGAAGCTGCGAATGAAAAACTGTTTTTT
V: TRBV5-6; size: -; J: TRBJ1-2; D: -; CDR3: CASSLRSNYGYTF; DNA: TGTGCCAGCAGCTTGCGAAGCAACTATGGCTACACCTTC
V: TRBV7-9; size: -; J: TRBJ1-1; D: -; CDR3: CASSPGQLNTEAFF; DNA: TGTGCCAGCAGCCCGGGACAATTGAACACTGAAGCTTTCTTT
V: TRBV19; size: -; J: TRBJ1-5; D: TRBD1; CDR3: CASSSGQGGHQPQHF; DNA: TGTGCCAGTAGTTCGGGACAGGGTGGCCATCAGCCCCAGCATTTT
V: TRBV11-2; size: -; J: TRBJ2-7; D: -; CDR3: CASSLEGRSYEQYF; DNA: TGTGCCAGCAGCTTAGAGGGCAGATCTTACGAGCAGTACTTC
V: TRBV5-1; size: -; J: TRBJ2-3; D: -; CDR3: CASSLQGSTDTQYF; DNA: TGCGCCAGCAGCTTGCAGGGGAGCACAGATACGCAGTATTTT
V: TRBV5-1; size: -; J: TRBJ1-1; D: -; CDR3: CASSPSDTNTEAFF; DNA: TGCGCCAGCAGCCCCTCCGACACGAACACTGAAGCTTTCTTT
V: TRBV6-4; size: -; J: TRBJ2-2; D: -; CDR3: CASSDNIVQDTGELFF; DNA: TGTGCCAGCAGTGACAATATCGTACAGGACACCGGGGAGCTGTTTTTT
V: TRBV5-1; size: -; J: TRBJ1-1; D: -; CDR3: CASSLDGMEGTEAFF; DNA: TGCGCCAGCAGCTTGGACGGTATGGAGGGCACTGAAGCTTTCTTT
V: TRBV9; size: -; J: TRBJ2-1; D: TRBD2; CDR3: CASSPWTSGREGNEQFF; DNA: TGTGCCAGCAGCCCCTGGACTAGCGGGAGGGAGGGAAATGAGCAGTTCTTC
V: TRBV5-8; size: once; J: TRBJ2-2; D: -; CDR3: CASSLGQNTGELFF; DNA: TGTGCCAGCAGTCTGGGACAGAACACCGGGGAGCTGTTTTTT
V: TRBV4-1; size: -; J: TRBJ1-3; D: -; CDR3: CASSRDFPTGNTIYF; DNA: TGCGCCAGCAGCCGCGACTTTCCAACAGGAAACACCATATATTTT
V: TRBV21-1; size: -; J: TRBJ2-5; D: -; CDR3: CASSNLRGRETQYF; DNA: TGTGCCAGCAGCAATCTGCGCGGCCGAGAGACCCAGTACTTC
V: TRBV19; size: -; J: TRBJ1-2; D: -; CDR3: CASSKYGLTKSGYTF; DNA: TGTGCCAGTAGTAAATACGGACTTACCAAAAGTGGCTACACCTTC